This is a list of T cell receptor beta chains from one sample in a study of blood T cell repertoires in COVID-19. Profiling relied on immunoSEQ multiplex PCR, and the TCRdb table lists in-frame clones only, not all of them. The sample yields under 200,000 clones, about 90% seen once. Sample: PBMCs or T cells enriched from blood (not recorded which). Receptors originate from a woman in her forties or fifties who had recovered from COVID-19. The CDR3 runs from the conserved cysteine through the conserved F or W. Each record gives: J gene, clone size, V gene, D gene, CDR3 protein, CDR3 DNA. D genes are given only for firm matches. The listing skips clone size in some rows; elsewhere it reads once, few, many or a size class.

TRBJ1-3,NA,TRBV18,TRBD1,CASSPRTGISGNTIYF,TGTGCCAGCTCACCTAGGACAGGGATCTCTGGAAACACCATATATTTT
TRBJ2-7,NA,TRBV7-6,NA,CASSLAEGGSYEQYF,TGTGCCAGCAGCTTAGCGGAGGGAGGCTCCTACGAGCAGTACTTC
TRBJ2-5,NA,TRBV7-8,NA,CASSNREGYQETQYF,TGTGCCAGCAGCAACAGGGAAGGGTACCAAGAGACCCAGTACTTC
TRBJ2-2,NA,TRBV2,NA,CASTRTANTNTGELFF,TGTGCCAGCACTAGGACAGCTAACACGAACACCGGGGAGCTGTTTTTT
TRBJ1-2,NA,TRBV27,NA,CASSSTGLDYGYTF,TGTGCCAGCAGTTCGACAGGACTAGACTATGGCTACACCTTC
TRBJ1-5,NA,TRBV27,TRBD1,CASSTYRGGQPQHF,TGTGCCAGCAGCACCTACAGGGGGGGTCAGCCCCAGCATTTT
TRBJ1-3,NA,TRBV5-1,TRBD1,CASTPQGAFGNTIYF,TGCGCCAGCACTCCCCAGGGGGCGTTCGGAAACACCATATATTTT
TRBJ1-2,NA,TRBV5-8,TRBD1,CASSFWTGPGNGYTF,TGTGCCAGCAGCTTTTGGACAGGCCCAGGGAATGGCTACACCTTC
TRBJ1-2,few,TRBV7-2,TRBD1,CASSLIQGRDGYTF,TGTGCCAGCAGCTTAATACAGGGGCGTGATGGCTACACCTTC
TRBJ2-7,NA,TRBV5-1,TRBD1,CASSRGTGYEQYF,TGCGCCAGCAGCAGAGGGACAGGGTACGAGCAGTACTTC
TRBJ1-5,NA,TRBV5-1,NA,CASSQGQPSNQPQHF,TGCGCCAGCAGCCAAGGACAGCCTAGCAATCAGCCCCAGCATTTT
TRBJ1-2,once,TRBV5-1,NA,CASSPGGQLNYGYTF,TGCGCCAGCAGCCCCGGAGGACAGTTAAACTATGGCTACACCTTC
TRBJ2-7,NA,TRBV12-2,NA,CASRSSGTSGIYEQYF,TGTGCAAGTCGCTCCTCCGGGACTAGCGGGATTTACGAGCAGTACTTC
TRBJ1-5,NA,TRBV30,NA,CAWTGGGDQPQHF,TGTGCCTGGACCGGCGGGGGGGACCAGCCCCAGCATTTT
TRBJ1-1,NA,TRBV28,TRBD1,CASRDRGASTEAFF,TGTGCCAGCAGGGACAGGGGGGCGAGCACTGAAGCTTTCTTT
TRBJ2-1,NA,TRBV7-9,TRBD2,CASSLSMWGLAGGHEQFF,TGTGCCAGCAGCTTAAGTATGTGGGGACTAGCGGGAGGGCACGAGCAGTTCTTC
TRBJ1-5,NA,TRBV19,TRBD1,CASRDRGLLSNQPQHF,TGTGCCAGCCGGGACAGGGGGCTCCTTAGCAATCAGCCCCAGCATTTT
TRBJ1-2,NA,TRBV11-2,NA,CASSLTGLNYGYTF,TGTGCCAGCAGCTTGACGGGTTTGAACTATGGCTACACCTTC
TRBJ2-7,NA,TRBV2,NA,CASRYRVLDYEQYF,TGTGCCAGCAGGTACAGGGTGTTGGATTACGAGCAGTACTTC
TRBJ1-2,NA,TRBV18,NA,CASSPGGIYGYTF,TGTGCCAGCTCACCCGGAGGGATCTATGGCTACACCTTC
TRBJ1-6,NA,TRBV3-1/TRBV3-2,NA,CASSQSKENSPLHF,TGTGCCAGCAGCCAATCGAAGGAGAACTCACCCCTCCACTTT
TRBJ2-7,NA,TRBV15,TRBD2,CATSSGTSASYEQYF,TGTGCCACCAGCAGCGGGACTAGCGCTTCCTACGAGCAGTACTTC
TRBJ2-6,NA,TRBV4-2,TRBD1,CASSQPTGSGANVLTF,TGTGCCAGCAGCCAGCCGACAGGGAGCGGGGCCAACGTCCTGACTTTC
TRBJ1-2,once,TRBV4-2,NA,CASSQGRGVSTGYTF,TGTGCCAGCAGCCAAGGCCGGGGGGTGTCGACGGGCTACACCTTC
TRBJ1-1,NA,TRBV11-2,NA,CASSLRQGLNTEAFF,TGTGCCAGCAGCCTAAGACAAGGATTGAACACTGAAGCTTTCTTT
TRBJ1-3,NA,TRBV30,NA,CAWSVRGFGNTIYF,TGTGCCTGGAGTGTTAGGGGGTTCGGAAACACCATATATTTT
TRBJ2-1,NA,TRBV6-5,TRBD2,CASSTGTSGRTEQFF,TGTGCCAGCAGCACCGGGACTAGCGGGAGGACTGAGCAGTTCTTC
TRBJ2-1,NA,TRBV6-5,TRBD2,CASSYTSGMDNEQFF,TGTGCCAGCAGTTATACTAGCGGGATGGACAATGAGCAGTTCTTC
TRBJ2-7,NA,TRBV27,TRBD2,CASSQLAGEGKYEQYF,TGTGCCAGCAGTCAACTAGCGGGAGAAGGGAAATACGAGCAGTACTTC
TRBJ2-5,NA,TRBV18,TRBD2,CASSPQSGSLGETQYF,TGTGCCAGCTCACCACAGAGCGGGAGTCTGGGAGAGACCCAGTACTTC
TRBJ1-4,NA,TRBV28,TRBD1,CASSFTQGGNEKLFF,TGTGCCAGCAGTTTTACACAGGGGGGCAATGAAAAACTGTTTTTT
TRBJ2-2,NA,TRBV19,TRBD2,CASRFQRSGGGELFF,TGTGCCAGTAGATTCCAGCGGAGCGGGGGCGGGGAGCTGTTTTTT
TRBJ2-5,NA,TRBV4-1,TRBD2,CASSHGTSGRATETQYF,TGCGCCAGCAGCCATGGGACTAGCGGGAGGGCCACAGAGACCCAGTACTTC
TRBJ1-4,NA,TRBV7-9,NA,CASSFGLDGGHEKLFF,TGTGCCAGCAGCTTCGGACTGGACGGCGGACATGAAAAACTGTTTTTT
TRBJ1-5,few,TRBV28,NA,CASTNSRGSNQPQHF,TGTGCCAGCACAAATTCTAGGGGAAGCAATCAGCCCCAGCATTTT
TRBJ2-1,NA,TRBV19,NA,CASSTVAGEQFF,TGTGCCAGTAGTACGGTCGCCGGGGAGCAGTTCTTC
TRBJ2-1,NA,TRBV3-1/TRBV3-2,TRBD2,CASNLLAGDGGQFF,TGTGCCAGCAACCTACTAGCGGGGGATGGCGGGCAGTTCTTC
TRBJ2-3,few,TRBV6-6,TRBD2,CASSRTSGTSGVGGTDTQYF,TGTGCCAGCAGCCGAACTTCCGGGACTAGCGGAGTGGGGGGCACAGATACGCAGTATTTT
TRBJ2-1,NA,TRBV29-1,NA,CSAPGLADYNEQFF,TGCAGCGCCCCTGGTTTAGCGGATTACAATGAGCAGTTCTTC
TRBJ1-1,NA,TRBV5-4,NA,CASSRRDGLPGQAFF,TGTGCCAGCAGCAGGCGGGACGGCCTGCCTGGGCAAGCTTTCTTT
TRBJ2-5,NA,TRBV7-9,TRBD1,CASSLGGTGDETQYF,TGTGCCAGCAGCTTAGGTGGGACAGGGGATGAGACCCAGTACTTC
TRBJ1-2,NA,TRBV5-1,TRBD1,CASSWGQGGSYGYTF,TGCGCCAGCAGCTGGGGTCAGGGGGGAAGTTACGGCTACACCTTC
TRBJ2-1,once,TRBV28,NA,CASSFRGGREGEQFF,TGTGCCAGCAGTTTCAGGGGCGGTAGGGAGGGTGAGCAGTTCTTC
TRBJ1-2,NA,TRBV6-5,TRBD1,CASRTGGYGYTF,TGTGCCAGCAGGACAGGGGGCTATGGCTACACCTTC
TRBJ1-5,NA,TRBV2,NA,CASSGNRVGNQPQHF,TGTGCCAGCAGTGGGAACAGGGTTGGCAATCAGCCCCAGCATTTT
TRBJ1-1,NA,TRBV19,TRBD1,CASSIFWTGGNTEAFF,TGTGCCAGTAGTATCTTTTGGACAGGGGGGAACACTGAAGCTTTCTTT
TRBJ2-3,once,TRBV9,NA,CASSVITGVGTDTQYF,TGTGCCAGCAGCGTAATTACGGGAGTAGGAACAGATACGCAGTATTTT
TRBJ1-5,NA,TRBV5-6,NA,CASSGRGRNQPQHF,TGTGCCAGCAGCGGGCGGGGTAGAAATCAGCCCCAGCATTTT
TRBJ1-1,NA,TRBV29-1,NA,CSVALPRVGGTEAFF,TGCAGCGTTGCGCTTCCCAGGGTGGGAGGAACTGAAGCTTTCTTT
TRBJ1-1,NA,TRBV11-3,TRBD1,CASSVLGGMNTEAFF,TGTGCCAGCAGCGTTCTAGGGGGCATGAACACTGAAGCTTTCTTT
TRBJ2-5,NA,TRBV4-1,TRBD2,CASSPLTGLAGVETQYF,TGCGCCAGCAGCCCACTCACCGGACTAGCGGGAGTGGAGACCCAGTACTTC
TRBJ2-2,NA,TRBV4-2,TRBD2,CASSHQLAANTGELFF,TGTGCCAGCAGCCACCAACTAGCGGCGAACACCGGGGAGCTGTTTTTT
TRBJ1-6,once,TRBV3-1/TRBV3-2,TRBD1,CASSQEGTGGNSPLHF,TGTGCCAGCAGCCAAGAAGGGACAGGGGGTAATTCACCCCTCCACTTT
TRBJ1-1,few,TRBV6-5,NA,CASSLGRTEAFF,TGTGCCAGCAGTTTGGGCCGGACTGAAGCTTTCTTT
TRBJ1-1,NA,TRBV7-3,NA,CATSQEMNTEAFF,TGTGCCACCTCACAGGAGATGAACACTGAAGCTTTCTTT
TRBJ2-1,NA,TRBV19,NA,CASSILLSGYNEQFF,TGTGCCAGTAGTATCCTGCTCAGTGGCTACAATGAGCAGTTCTTC
TRBJ2-5,NA,TRBV27,TRBD1,CASSPLSGGEKAKETQYF,TGTGCCAGCAGTCCCCTTTCAGGGGGAGAGAAAGCCAAAGAGACCCAGTACTTC
TRBJ1-2,NA,TRBV13,TRBD1,CASSSGTGVSYGYTF,TGTGCCAGCAGCTCCGGGACAGGGGTTAGCTATGGCTACACCTTC
TRBJ1-1,NA,TRBV14,TRBD1,CASSQTGTGTVKAFF,TGTGCCAGCAGCCAAACCGGGACAGGGACAGTGAAAGCTTTCTTT
TRBJ2-3,NA,TRBV28,NA,CASSRPGGGTDTQYF,TGTGCCAGCAGCCGCCCCGGGGGTGGCACAGATACGCAGTATTTT